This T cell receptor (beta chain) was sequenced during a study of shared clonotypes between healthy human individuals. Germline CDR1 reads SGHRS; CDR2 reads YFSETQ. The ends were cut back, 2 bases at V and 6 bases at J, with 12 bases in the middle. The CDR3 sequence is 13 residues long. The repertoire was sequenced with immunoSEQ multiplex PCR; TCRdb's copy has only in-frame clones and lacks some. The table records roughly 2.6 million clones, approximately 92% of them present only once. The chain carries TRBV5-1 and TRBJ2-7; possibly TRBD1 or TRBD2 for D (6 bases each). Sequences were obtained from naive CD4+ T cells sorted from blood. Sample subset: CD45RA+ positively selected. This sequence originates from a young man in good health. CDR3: CASSFFEGGEQYF. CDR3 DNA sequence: TGCGCCAGCAGCTTTTTCGAGGGGGGCGAGCAGTACTTC. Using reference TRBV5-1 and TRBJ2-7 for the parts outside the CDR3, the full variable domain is KAGVTQTPRYLIKTRGQQVTLSCSPISGHRSVSWYQQTPGQGLQFLFEYFSETQRNKGNFPGRFSGRQFSNSRSEMNVSTLELGDSALYLCASSFFEGGEQYFGPGTRLTVT.